Sequencing of this T cell receptor (beta chain) was carried out in a study of shared clonotypes between healthy human individuals. Repertoires were generated with immunoSEQ multiplex PCR, while TCRdb's copy carries only in-frame clones and drops some. The sample records fewer than 1.4 million clones, approximately 80% being singletons. Sequenced input: memory CD4+ T cells from PBMCs. The subset here: CD45RA-negative fraction. The clonotype was recovered from a man aged 18 to 30 in good health. Some clones in this sample may be carry-over from other donors' samples.

As DNA, the CDR3 is TGTGCCAGCAGCCCAGACCGGGACAGGGGCTACACCTTC. Translated: CASSPDRDRGYTF. The chain is built from TRBV5-4 and TRBJ1-2; the match to TRBD1 covers 8 bases. CDR3 size: 13 residues. Germline trimming cut 4 bases from V and 8 bases from J; bases unmatched to any gene: 7. The V gene's germline CDR1 is SGHNT and CDR2 YYREEE (reference sequence).